This paragraph covers one TCR beta chain sequence. Its target is not known. The data stem from a study of T cell repertoires in ileal Crohn's disease. Study in general: At surgery, 30% to 40% of patients smoked, with median disease duration 7.9 years. Study-level results: All patients with clonality above 26.8% had endoscopic recurrence. Mucosal expansions were suggested to be mainly CD8 T cells.

Germline V lookup: CDR1 SGHKS, CDR2 YYEKEE (reference sequence). This CDR3 spans 14 amino acids. Trimming cost V 5 bases and J 0 bases, with 12 bases left between them. Only in-frame clones appear in the TCRdb table, and some are missing; sequencing was by immunoSEQ multiplex PCR. The sample carries 16,000 or so clones, 92% recorded once. Time point in this sample: inflamed ileum from the surgical specimen. The clonotype originates from an adult with Crohn's disease. The sample comprised ileal tissue. The J gene is TRBJ2-7, the V gene TRBV5-5; D is perhaps TRBD1 or TRBD2 (5 bases each). CDR3 DNA sequence: TGTGCCAGCAGGGGGACGGCATACTCCTACGAGCAGTACTTC. Amino acid sequence: CASRGTAYSYEQYF.